The table lists the clone carrying this T cell receptor beta chain with many counts. What it recognizes is unknown. Unique molecular identifiers were used in preparing the TCRbeta library. TCRdb reprocessed the PCR reads with MiXCR, giving one entry per CDR3 protein. The sample comprises about 300,000 distinct CDR3 sequences, around a tenth of which are singletons, and just under 7.5% rests with the top ten. These data come from a study of T-cell reconstitution after alpha-beta-depleted transplantation in children. Study conclusions and caveats: Counts and diversity of T cells one year after transplant came mostly from newly produced T cells.

Trimming took 6 bases from V and 1 from J; bases not matched to a gene: 6. There are 14 residues in the CDR3. Germline values: CDR1 DFQATT, CDR2 SNEGSKA (reference sequence). The material sequenced was PBMCs, taken before TCRalphabeta/CD19-depleted stem cell transplant. The chain has TRBV20-1 and TRBJ2-3, with 8 bases matching TRBD2. The TCR originated in a boy younger than two with acute myeloid leukemia, due to receive a stem cell transplant. CDR3 protein: CSARAGDGTDTQYF. In DNA form, the CDR3 reads TGCAGTGCCCGAGCGGGAGACGGCACAGATACGCAGTATTTT.